Each of the 16 T cell receptor beta chains below was sequenced from the same sample in a study of shared clonotypes between healthy human individuals. Assay: immunoSEQ multiplex PCR; the TCRdb copy retains only in-frame clones and omits some. Of 2 million or so clones in the sample, 85% to 95% were seen once. Material: naive CD4+ T cells sorted from blood. Subset of the sample: CD45RA+ positively selected. The receptor source for this set is a man aged 18 to 29 in good health.

The chain recombines TRBV5-1 with TRBJ2-5; tentatively, D is TRBD1 (5 bases). CDR1 SGHRS and CDR2 YFSETQ come from the germline V gene. CDR3 length equals 17 residues. Between the trimmed V and J ends, which lost 2 bases and 3 bases, there was a span of 20 bases. In nucleotides, the CDR3 is TGCGCCAGCAGCTTAGCGAGAACCCGAGACAGTAAAGAGACCCAGTACTTC. Its translation is CASSLARTRDSKETQYF. The variable domain in full, with the rest retrieved from reference TRBV5-1 and TRBJ2-5, is KAGVTQTPRYLIKTRGQQVTLSCSPISGHRSVSWYQQTPGQGLQFLFEYFSETQRNKGNFPGRFSGRQFSNSRSEMNVSTLELGDSALYLCASSLARTRDSKETQYFGPGTRLLVL.

This clone has just one count. The chain carries TRBV25-1 and TRBJ2-7; D perhaps matches TRBD1 (5 bases). The CDR3 consists of 15 residues. The germline V and J ends were trimmed by 2 bases and 3 bases, with 14 bases remaining between them. CDR1 and CDR2 from the germline V gene are MGHDK and SYGVNS. CDR3 nucleotides: TGTGCCAGCAGTGAAGGGGCGGTCTTGGACTACGAGCAGTACTTC. It specifies CASSEGAVLDYEQYF.

This chain connects TRBV5-1 to TRBJ2-1, with 16 bases fitting TRBD2. This CDR3 comprises 19 residues. The junction had 11 bases not matched to a gene; V was cut back by 4 bases and J by 4 bases. Germline V gene data show CDR1 as SGHRS and CDR2 as YFSETQ. The CDR3 loop reads CASSLGLAGGPIRYNEQFF. The CDR3 DNA sequence: TGCGCCAGCAGCCTGGGACTAGCGGGGGGGCCGATACGTTACAATGAGCAGTTCTTC.

The chain links TRBV1 to TRBJ2-7; TRBD1, the table's D call, was not compared with the DNA. TRBV1 is assigned pseudogene status. The CDR3 totals 17 residues. This CDR3 reads CTSSQEGQGGPTYEQYF. CDR3 coding DNA: TGCACCAGCAGCCAAGAGGGACAGGGAGGTCCAACCTACGAGCAGTACTTC.

The V call is TRBV9, the J call TRBJ2-3; 7 bases line up with TRBD2. There are 16 residues in the CDR3. V shed 0 bases and J 0 bases; nucleotides not matched to a gene: 4. Germline-derived CDR1 and CDR2 are SGDLS and YYNGEE. CDR3 DNA sequence: TGTGCCAGCAGCGTAGTGGGTAGCGGGAGCACAGATACGCAGTATTTT. Translation: CASSVVGSGSTDTQYF.

As concerns this clone: Germline and junction disagree at one end, which may indicate a read error. Other nucleotide sequences in the sample specify the same CDR3. The J gene is TRBJ1-4, the V gene TRBV28; D remains ambiguous. The germline gives CDR1 MDHEN, CDR2 SYDVKM. This CDR3 has 15 residues. The CDR3 reads CASSFRAPINEKLFF. Here the CDR3 DNA reads TGTGCTAGCAGTTTCCGGGCCCCGATTAATGAAAAACTGTTTTTT.

The rearrangement joins TRBV30 to TRBJ2-1, with 7 nucleotides matching TRBD1. This CDR3 region has 14 residues. Germline-derived CDR1 and CDR2 are GTSNPN and SVGIG (reference sequence). Unmatched junction bases numbered 7, after V lost 4 bases and J lost 4 bases. CDR3 sequence: CAWNRYRGYNEQFF. The CDR3 coding sequence is TGTGCCTGGAATAGATACAGGGGTTACAATGAGCAGTTCTTC.

The rearrangement joins TRBV5-4 to TRBJ2-1; 7 nucleotides match TRBD1. V gave up 6 bases and J gave up 4 bases; unmatched junction bases: 10. This CDR3 is 15 amino acids long. Germline V gives CDR1 SGHNT, CDR2 YYREEE (reference sequence). CDR3 region: CASTPPPGQYNEQFF. DNA of the CDR3: TGTGCCAGCACACCTCCACCGGGACAGTACAATGAGCAGTTCTTC.

Concerning this clone itself: The sample holds other DNA sequences that translate to the same CDR3. The V call is TRBV7-9, the J call TRBJ1-5, with 9 bases that match TRBD1. This CDR3 contains 16 residues. The V gene end was trimmed by 1 base and the J gene end by 0 bases; junction bases not matched to a gene: 1. The germline CDR1 and CDR2 sequences are SEHNR and FQNEAQ (reference sequence). The CDR3, as DNA: TGTGCCAGCAGCTTAGGACAGGGGGGTAGCAATCAGCCCCAGCATTTT. Translation: CASSLGQGGSNQPQHF.

The CDR3 region has the DNA TGTGCTCTAGGGGGGGGCGCGGGACATGAGCAGTTCTTC. This translates into CALGGGAGHEQFF. This sequence joins TRBV7-7 and TRBJ2-1; weak D call: TRBD2 (7 bases). This CDR3 has 13 amino acids. CDR1 SSHAT and CDR2 FNYEAQ come from the germline V gene (reference sequence).

The count of this clone is one. The CDR3 loop reads CASSEVLAFTDTQYF. CDR3 nucleotide sequence: TGTGCCAGCAGTGAAGTACTAGCTTTCACAGATACGCAGTATTTT. The J gene is TRBJ2-3, the V gene TRBV2; maybe TRBD2 (6 bases). The V and J ends lost 1 base and 2 bases respectively, with 10 bases between them. The CDR3 runs to 15 residues. The V gene's germline CDR1 is SNHLY and CDR2 FYNNEI.

The chain employs TRBV10-3 and TRBJ1-5; D not certain. Germline V lookup: CDR1 ENHRY, CDR2 SYGVKD. CDR3 length: 13 amino acids. V lost 2 bases, J lost 3 bases, and 5 bases lay in between. CDR3 residues: CAISEVTNQPQHF. The CDR3 nucleotides are TGTGCCATCAGTGAGGTCACCAATCAGCCCCAGCATTTT.

The V and J genes are TRBV5-8 and TRBJ2-1, with a tentative D call TRBD1 (6 bases). The CDR3 has 15 amino acids. The germline V and J ends were trimmed by 4 bases and 4 bases, with 15 bases remaining between them. Germline loops: CDR1 SGHTS, CDR2 YDEGEE. The CDR3 DNA reads as TGTGCCAGCAGCGGACAGACGCACTCGTACAATGAGCAGTTCTTC. This translates into CASSGQTHSYNEQFF. The full variable domain, completed using reference TRBV5-8 and TRBJ2-1, is EAGVTQSPTHLIKTRGQQATLRCSPISGHTSVYWYQQALGLGLQFLLWYDEGEERNRGNFPPRFSGRQFPNYSSELNVNALELEDSALYLCASSGQTHSYNEQFFGPGTRLTVL.

The V gene is TRBV6-5, the J gene TRBJ2-7; D is unresolved. CDR1 MNHEY and CDR2 SVGAGI come from the germline V gene. V was trimmed by 7 bases and J by 1 base, leaving 14 bases between them. The CDR3 has 14 residues. The CDR3 loop reads CASTTPRRSYEQYF. The CDR3 DNA is TGTGCCAGCACAACACCTCGGCGTTCCTACGAGCAGTACTTC.

In its sample, this clone was seen once. The gene calls are TRBV5-1 and TRBJ2-7; TRBD2 aligns across 7 bases. V lost 1 base to trimming and J lost 3 bases; unmatched junction nucleotides: 10. The CDR3 is 16 amino acids. Germline lookup yields CDR1 SGHRS and CDR2 YFSETQ. Written as DNA, the CDR3 is TGCGCCAGCAGCTTGTTACCACTAGCGAACAACTACGAGCAGTACTTC. It is translated as CASSLLPLANNYEQYF.

The V gene is TRBV29-1, the J gene TRBJ1-3; 7 positions agree with TRBD1. The CDR3 loop spans 18 amino acids. Germline V lookup: CDR1 SQVTM, CDR2 ANQGSEA. Trimming at V came to 6 bases and at J to 0 bases, leaving 17 bases not matched to a gene. CDR3 bases: TGCAGCGTGGCCGGGACAGCCGACAAAATCGACTCTGGAAACACCATATATTTT. Protein sequence: CSVAGTADKIDSGNTIYF.